This T cell receptor (beta chain) derives from a study of T-cell reconstitution after alpha-beta-depleted transplantation in children listed by TCRdb under 2016. Regarding the research as a whole: Using TCR repertoire profiling, the study quantitatively followed how T-cell immune reconstitution unfolded in children after TCRalphabeta/CD19-depleted allogeneic hematopoietic cell transplantation.

The library was generated by PCR. Sequencing instrument: Illumina HiSeq 2500. To normalize quantification of the TCRbeta repertoire, the TCR libraries were built with molecular barcoding that relied on unique molecular identifiers. Using fastp trimming at Q25 and MiXCR clonotype assembly, TCRdb reanalyzed the public sequencing data and kept in-frame beta chains. Records with the same CDR3 protein are collapsed into one entry carrying the most frequent genes and DNA. Counted in this sample were roughly 100,000 distinct CDR3 sequences; less than 6% of them appeared once. The ten top clones hold approximately 6.6% of the sample. The time point label corresponds to: day 60 (about 2 months) after transplantation. The meaning of the sample's treatment or condition label: allogeneic hematopoietic cell transplantation with graft depleted of TCRalphabeta T cells and CD19 B cells. Transplant recipients were children who received TCRalphabeta/CD19-depleted allogeneic hematopoietic cell grafts.

Based on the germline V gene (reference sequence), the CDR1 and CDR2 sequences are DFQATT and SNEGSKA. From V the trimming removes 6 bases and from J it removes 0 bases, while the gene matches leave 8 bases of the junction unaccounted for. The cysteine opens and the phenylalanine closes a CDR3 of 16 amino acids. Only CDR3 DNA remains: 48 bases, in frame from the first base. Summary of the overall study and its limitations: The apparently early alphabetaT-cell count recovery about two months after transplant was reportedly dependent on only several hundred rapidly expanded clones derived from non-depleted graft cells. The frequencies of hyperexpanded clones fell over the following months, and after one year, T-cell counts and TCRbeta diversity were mostly attributed to newly produced T cells. In some patients, the high TCRbeta diversity seen at day 60 was put down to recipient T cells and intrathymic progenitors that had survived conditioning.

This clonotype appeared many times. The target of this receptor is not known. No base qualities exist here, and no much larger clone lies one base off it. The source material was PBMCs, mostly from graft donor cells, sampled 60 days after TCRalphabeta/CD19-depleted stem cell transplant. The TCR sequence derives from a female patient aged 2-15 years who had a stem cell transplant for Fanconi anemia, so the T cells may come from the graft donor. The chain is made from TRBV20-1 and TRBJ2-3, and 11 bases in between align with TRBD2. The DNA sequence is TGCAGTGCGGGGCAGGGACTAGCGGACAGCACAGATACGCAGTATTTT. Translated, this gives CSAGQGLADSTDTQYF.